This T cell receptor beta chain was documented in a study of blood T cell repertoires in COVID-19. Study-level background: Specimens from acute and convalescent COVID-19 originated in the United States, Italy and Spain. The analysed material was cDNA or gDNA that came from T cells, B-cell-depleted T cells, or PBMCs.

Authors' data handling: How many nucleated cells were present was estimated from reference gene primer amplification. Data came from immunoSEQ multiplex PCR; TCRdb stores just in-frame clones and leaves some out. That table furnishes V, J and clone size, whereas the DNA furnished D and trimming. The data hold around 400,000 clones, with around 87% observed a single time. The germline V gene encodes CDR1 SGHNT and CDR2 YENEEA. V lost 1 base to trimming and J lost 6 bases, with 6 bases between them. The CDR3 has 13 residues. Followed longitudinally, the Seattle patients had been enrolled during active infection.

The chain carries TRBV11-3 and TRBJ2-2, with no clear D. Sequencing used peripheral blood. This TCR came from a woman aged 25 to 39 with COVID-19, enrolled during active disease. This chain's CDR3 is CASSLGPPGELFF. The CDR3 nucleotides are TGTGCCAGCAGCTTAGGGCCGCCCGGGGAGCTGTTTTTT.